The 23 T cell receptor beta chains listed next were all sequenced from one sample in a study of control samples from healthy donors and cancer patients. Libraries were prepared by immunoSEQ multiplex PCR; TCRdb keeps only in-frame clonotypes and omits some of them. The data contain about 410,000 clones, around nine tenths of them singletons. Material: PBMCs. The origin of the receptors is a man aged 35-49 years with head and neck cancer.

The genes are TRBV4-2 and TRBJ1-3; tentative D call: TRBD1 (6 bases). This CDR3 has 17 residues. Germline values: CDR1 LGHNA, CDR2 YNFKEQ. V was trimmed by 1 base and J by 4 bases, leaving 17 bases between them. The CDR3 DNA sequence: TGTGCCAGCAGCCAAGGATTTCCCGGGACACCAGGAAACACCATATATTTT. Translating it yields CASSQGFPGTPGNTIYF.

A remark on this clone: A junction boundary mismatches the germline segment, possibly from a read error. The chain is built from TRBV6-2 or TRBV6-3 and TRBJ2-3; perhaps TRBD2 as D (5 bases). CDR3 length equals 13 residues. The germline V gene encodes CDR1 MNHEY and CDR2 SVGEGT. The CDR3 sequence is CTSSYGNTDTQYF. In DNA form, the CDR3 reads TGTACCAGCAGTTACGGGAACACAGATACGCAGTATTTT.

The V call is TRBV3-1 (or the pseudogene TRBV3-2), the J call TRBJ1-1; 11 bases match TRBD1. Germline V lookup: CDR1 LGHDT, CDR2 YNNKEL (reference sequence). Trimming took 1 base from V and 2 from J; bases not matched to a gene: 9. The CDR3 loop spans 18 amino acids. CDR3 DNA sequence: TGTGCCAGCAGCCAAGGGACAGGGACAGGGGGACGTAACACTGAAGCTTTCTTT. This translates into CASSQGTGTGGRNTEAFF.

The gene calls are TRBV29-1 and TRBJ1-2; D is unresolved. CDR1 SQVTM and CDR2 ANQGSEA come from the germline V gene. The CDR3 has 12 amino acids. Trimming took off 4 bases at V and 5 bases at J, with 11 bases between the two ends. In nucleotides, the CDR3 is TGCAGCGTTGCCGCAAGGGAATATGGCTACACCTTC. Translation: CSVAAREYGYTF.

The chain joins TRBV7-2 to TRBJ2-3; 7 bases are a match to TRBD2. This CDR3 has 17 amino acids. V shed 1 base, J shed 1 base, and the junction held 8 bases outside the gene matches. The germline V gene encodes CDR1 SGHTA and CDR2 FQGNSA. The CDR3 loop reads CASSLVPTSRGTDTQYF. The CDR3 bases are TGTGCCAGCAGCTTAGTCCCGACTAGCCGAGGCACAGATACGCAGTATTTT.

J is TRBJ2-7 and V is TRBV29-1; no reliable D call. Germline V CDR1 and CDR2: SQVTM, ANQGSEA. CDR3 size: 12 residues. Trimming stripped 4 bases from V and 3 bases from J, with 10 bases between. CDR3 residues: CSVAPSLYEQYF. The DNA for the CDR3 is TGCAGCGTTGCACCATCTCTCTACGAGCAGTACTTC.

The chain uses TRBV5-1 and TRBJ2-1; 7 nucleotides match TRBD1. The germline V gene encodes CDR1 SGHRS and CDR2 YFSETQ. The CDR3 contains 15 residues. Losses at the gene ends were 0 bases for V and 2 bases for J; bases not matched to a gene: 2. In nucleotides, the CDR3 is TGCGCCAGCAGCTTGGGACAGGGTACCTACAATGAGCAGTTCTTC. It encodes CASSLGQGTYNEQFF.

This clone was seen only once. The V call is TRBV11-3, the J call TRBJ2-3, with D maybe TRBD2 (5 bases). CDR3 length equals 15 residues. The V end was cut by 1 base, the J end by 0 bases, with 8 bases between. Germline V CDR1 and CDR2: SGHNT, YENEEA. CDR3 loop: CASSLGRTSTDTQYF. The CDR3 nucleotides read TGTGCCAGCAGCTTAGGGCGGACTAGCACAGATACGCAGTATTTT.

The chain combines TRBV3-1 (or the pseudogene TRBV3-2) with TRBJ2-7, with 7 bases aligning to TRBD2. The CDR3 covers 16 residues. Germline V gene sequence: CDR1 LGHDT, CDR2 YNNKEL (reference sequence). With V trimmed by 0 bases and J by 0 bases, 5 bases remained unmatched. The CDR3 protein is CASSQEVAGSSYEQYF. The DNA for the CDR3 is TGTGCCAGCAGCCAAGAAGTAGCGGGCAGCTCCTACGAGCAGTACTTC.

The CDR3 protein is CASSLAIAEETQYF. The DNA for the CDR3 is TGTGCCAGCAGCCTAGCGATAGCGGAAGAGACCCAGTACTTC. J is TRBJ2-5 and V is TRBV11-2; D perhaps matches TRBD2 (6 bases). The germline CDR1 and CDR2 sequences are SGHAT and FQNNGV. The CDR3 is 14 residues long. The V and J ends lost 5 bases and 3 bases respectively, with 13 bases between them.

V and J are TRBV9 and TRBJ2-1; 8 positions match TRBD1. V was pared by 3 bases and J by 7 bases, with 9 bases of the junction left unmatched. The CDR3 consists of 15 residues. The germline V gene has CDR1 SGDLS and CDR2 YYNGEE. This chain's CDR3 is CASSGSGTGLNEQFF. Here the CDR3 DNA reads TGTGCCAGCAGCGGGTCGGGGACAGGCCTTAATGAGCAGTTCTTC.

This sequence joins TRBV25-1 and TRBJ2-7, with D perhaps assigned TRBD1 or TRBD2 (5 bases each). V lost 3 bases and J 5 bases, leaving 17 bases between the germline ends. The CDR3 covers 15 residues. Germline V lookup: CDR1 MGHDK, CDR2 SYGVNS. CDR3 DNA: TGTGCCAGCAGTGAGGAAAGGGGAGTAGAGCACGAGCAGTACTTC. The encoded protein is CASSEERGVEHEQYF.

V is TRBV18 and J is TRBJ2-2; D gene ambiguous. CDR1 and CDR2 from the germline V gene are KGHSH and LQKENI. CDR3 length: 14 amino acids. V lost 2 bases to trimming and J lost 6 bases, with 10 bases between them. This CDR3 reads CASSPIGNPGELFF. In DNA, the CDR3 is TGTGCCAGCTCACCAATTGGAAACCCCGGGGAGCTGTTTTTT.

The J gene is TRBJ2-7, the V gene TRBV21-1; TRBD1 was called by the table and not checked on the DNA. TRBV21-1 is assigned pseudogene status. The CDR3 covers 15 residues. The CDR3 sequence is CANNRGPPRSYEQYF. CDR3 coding DNA: TGTGCCAACAACAGGGGTCCGCCGAGGTCCTACGAGCAGTACTTC.

V is TRBV28 and J is TRBJ1-1; 8 bases line up with TRBD1. Germline V gene data show CDR1 as MDHEN and CDR2 as SYDVKM. CDR3 length equals 15 residues. V trimming: 3 bases; J trimming: 5 bases; junction bases outside the gene matches: 8. The CDR3 DNA follows: TGTGCCAGCAGTTTGAGCCAGGGGGCAGGGACTGAAGCTTTCTTT. This sequence encodes CASSLSQGAGTEAFF.

The chain couples TRBV29-1 to TRBJ1-2, with a weak D call TRBD1 (5 bases). Per germline, CDR1 SQVTM and CDR2 ANQGSEA. V gave up 8 bases and J gave up 0 bases, with 16 bases separating them. The CDR3 contains 14 residues. The CDR3, as DNA: TGCAGCTTCACCGGGACGTATACTAACTATGGCTACACCTTC. It encodes CSFTGTYTNYGYTF.

The V and J genes are TRBV12-3 or TRBV12-4 and TRBJ2-5; D gene ambiguous. This CDR3 has 11 amino acids. Trimming shortened V by 5 bases and J by 2 bases, and 3 bases separated the two germline ends. CDR3 amino acids: CASSGQETQYF. In DNA form, the CDR3 reads TGTGCCAGCAGTGGGCAAGAGACCCAGTACTTC.

The CDR3 reads CASRVTGGQSTQYF. DNA for the CDR3: TGTGCCAGCAGAGTTACAGGGGGCCAAAGTACGCAGTATTTT. The gene calls are TRBV2 and TRBJ2-3, with 9 bases lining up with TRBD1. J gave up 8 bases and V 6 bases, and 9 bases lay outside the gene matches. CDR1 is SNHLY, CDR2 FYNNEI, per germline. The CDR3 covers 14 residues.

The J gene is TRBJ2-3, the V gene TRBV19, with 9 positions matching TRBD1. The CDR3 contains 16 residues. J lost 2 bases, V lost 4 bases, and 7 bases had no gene match. Germline values: CDR1 LNHDA, CDR2 SQIVND (reference sequence). The CDR3 sequence: CASSSRGTGNTDTQYF. CDR3 nucleotides: TGTGCCAGTAGTAGCCGAGGGACAGGGAACACAGATACGCAGTATTTT.

Here the CDR3 reads CASGGGGSANYGYTF. In DNA form, the CDR3 reads TGTGCCAGCGGGGGAGGAGGGAGTGCTAACTATGGCTACACCTTC. V gene TRBV7-3 combines with J gene TRBJ1-2, with D tentatively TRBD1 (5 bases). Between the trimmed V and J ends, which lost 8 bases and 0 bases, there was a span of 16 bases. The CDR3 totals 15 residues. Germline V gene data show CDR1 as SGHTA and CDR2 as FQGTGA.

V gene TRBV19 combines with J gene TRBJ1-2; TRBD1 matches at 9 bases. The CDR3 is 18 amino acids. Trimming removed 2 bases from V and 1 base from J; junction bases left unmatched: 11. Germline loops: CDR1 LNHDA, CDR2 SQIVND (reference sequence). The CDR3 protein is CASSIPGQGFWGNYGYTF. DNA of the CDR3: TGTGCCAGTAGTATACCGGGACAGGGATTTTGGGGTAACTATGGCTACACCTTC.

The chain recombines TRBV7-3 with TRBJ2-7; D call uncertain. Looked up from germline, CDR1 is SGHTA and CDR2 is FQGTGA. The CDR3 spans 13 residues. Deletions cut 1 base from V and 9 bases from J, with 13 bases between. The CDR3 reads CASSLNADAAQYF. The CDR3 DNA is TGTGCCAGCAGCTTAAATGCCGATGCTGCGCAGTACTTC.

In its sample, this clone is medium-sized. Here the CDR3 DNA reads TGTGCCAGCAGTTTAAGCGGGAGCACCGGGGAGCTGTTTTTT. Protein product: CASSLSGSTGELFF. The chain couples TRBV6-4 to TRBJ2-2; 8 bases fit TRBD2. The V and J ends lost 5 bases and 4 bases, in that order; junction bases with no gene match: 3. The CDR3 is 14 amino acids. Germline V gives CDR1 MRHNA, CDR2 SNTAGT.